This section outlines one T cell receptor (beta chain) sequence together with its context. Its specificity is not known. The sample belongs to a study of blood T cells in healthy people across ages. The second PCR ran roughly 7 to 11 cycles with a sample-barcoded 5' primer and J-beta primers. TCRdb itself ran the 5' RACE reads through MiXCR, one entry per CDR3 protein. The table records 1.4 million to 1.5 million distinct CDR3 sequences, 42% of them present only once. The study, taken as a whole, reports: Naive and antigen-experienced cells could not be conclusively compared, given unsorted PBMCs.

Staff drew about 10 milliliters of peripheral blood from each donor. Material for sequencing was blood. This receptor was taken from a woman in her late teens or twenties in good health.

The CDR3 spells CASSPATGGSYEQYF. The CDR3 DNA follows: TGTGCCAGCAGTCCGGCGACAGGGGGCTCCTACGAGCAGTACTTC. The chain has TRBV28 and TRBJ2-7; 9 bases are a match to TRBD1. The germline V gene encodes CDR1 MDHEN and CDR2 SYDVKM. This CDR3 has 15 amino acids. With 5 bases clipped from V and 0 bases from J, the junction kept 5 bases outside the gene matches.